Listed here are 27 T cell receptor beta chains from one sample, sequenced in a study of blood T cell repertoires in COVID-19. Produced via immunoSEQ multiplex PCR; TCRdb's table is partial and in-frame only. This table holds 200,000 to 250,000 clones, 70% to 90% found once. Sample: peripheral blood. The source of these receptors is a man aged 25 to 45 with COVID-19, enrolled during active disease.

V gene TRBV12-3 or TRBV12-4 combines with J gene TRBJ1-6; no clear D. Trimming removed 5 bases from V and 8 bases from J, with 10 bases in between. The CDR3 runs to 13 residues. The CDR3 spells CASSRSVDSPLHF. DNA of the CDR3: TGTGCCAGCAGTCGATCCGTAGATTCACCCCTCCACTTT.

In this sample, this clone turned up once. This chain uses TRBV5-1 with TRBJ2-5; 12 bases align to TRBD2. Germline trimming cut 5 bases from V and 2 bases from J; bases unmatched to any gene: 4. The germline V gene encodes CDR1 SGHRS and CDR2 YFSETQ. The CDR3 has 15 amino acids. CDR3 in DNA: TGCGCCAGCAGTTACACTAGCGGGAGGCAAGAGACCCAGTACTTC. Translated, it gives CASSYTSGRQETQYF.

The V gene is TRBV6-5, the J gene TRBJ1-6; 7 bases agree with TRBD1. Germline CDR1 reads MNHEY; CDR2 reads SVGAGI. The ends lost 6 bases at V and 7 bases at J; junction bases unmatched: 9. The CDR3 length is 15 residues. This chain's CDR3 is CASRAYGTVNSPLHF. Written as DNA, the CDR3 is TGTGCCAGCAGGGCCTATGGGACAGTCAATTCACCCCTCCACTTT.

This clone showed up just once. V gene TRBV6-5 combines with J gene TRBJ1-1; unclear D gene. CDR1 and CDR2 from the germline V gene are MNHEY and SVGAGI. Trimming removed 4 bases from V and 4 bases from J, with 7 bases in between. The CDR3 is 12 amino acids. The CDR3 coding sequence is TGTGCCAGCAGTTCTGCGGGCACTGAAGCTTTCTTT. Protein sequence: CASSSAGTEAFF.

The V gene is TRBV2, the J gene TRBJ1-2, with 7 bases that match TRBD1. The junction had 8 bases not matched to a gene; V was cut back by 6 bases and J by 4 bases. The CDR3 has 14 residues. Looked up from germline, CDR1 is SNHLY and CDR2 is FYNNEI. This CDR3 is CASRGQPVGYGYTF. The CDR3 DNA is TGTGCCAGCAGGGGACAGCCAGTAGGCTATGGCTACACCTTC. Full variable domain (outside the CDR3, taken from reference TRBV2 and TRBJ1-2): EPEVTQTPSHQVTQMGQEVILRCVPISNHLYFYWYRQILGQKVEFLVSFYNNEISEKSEIFDDQFSVERPDGSNFTLKIRSTKLEDSAMYFCASRGQPVGYGYTFGSGTRLTVV.

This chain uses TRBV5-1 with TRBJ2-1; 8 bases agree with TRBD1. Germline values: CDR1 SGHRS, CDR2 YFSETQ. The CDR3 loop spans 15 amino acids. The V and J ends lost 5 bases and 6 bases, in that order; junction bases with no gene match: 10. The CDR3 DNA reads TGCGCCAGCAGTATGACAGGGGCCTACGGCAATGAGCAGTTCTTC. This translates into CASSMTGAYGNEQFF.

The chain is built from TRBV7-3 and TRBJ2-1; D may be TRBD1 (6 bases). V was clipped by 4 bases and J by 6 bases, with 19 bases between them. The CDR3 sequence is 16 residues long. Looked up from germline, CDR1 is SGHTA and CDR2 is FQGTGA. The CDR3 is CASSSHTVSGVNEQFF. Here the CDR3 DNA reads TGTGCCAGCAGCTCCCACACTGTCTCAGGGGTCAATGAGCAGTTCTTC.

The CDR3 DNA reads TGTGCCAGCGCCGGGGGATTCTACGAGCAGTACTTC. As protein: CASAGGFYEQYF. V usage is TRBV27 and J usage is TRBJ2-7; maybe TRBD2 (6 bases). Looked up from germline, CDR1 is MNHEY and CDR2 is SMNVEV (reference sequence). The CDR3 covers 12 residues. The germline V and J ends were trimmed by 8 bases and 3 bases, with 11 bases remaining between them.

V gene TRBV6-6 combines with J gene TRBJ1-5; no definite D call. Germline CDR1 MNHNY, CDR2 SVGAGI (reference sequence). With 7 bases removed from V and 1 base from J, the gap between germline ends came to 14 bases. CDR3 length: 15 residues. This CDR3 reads CASTIFTGSNQPQHF. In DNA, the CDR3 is TGTGCCAGCACCATATTCACGGGGAGCAATCAGCCCCAGCATTTT.

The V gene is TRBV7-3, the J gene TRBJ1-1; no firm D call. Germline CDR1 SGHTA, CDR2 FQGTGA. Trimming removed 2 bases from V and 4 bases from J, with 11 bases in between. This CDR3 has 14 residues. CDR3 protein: CASSLSGVSTEAFF. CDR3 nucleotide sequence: TGTGCCAGCAGCTTATCCGGGGTGAGCACTGAAGCTTTCTTT.

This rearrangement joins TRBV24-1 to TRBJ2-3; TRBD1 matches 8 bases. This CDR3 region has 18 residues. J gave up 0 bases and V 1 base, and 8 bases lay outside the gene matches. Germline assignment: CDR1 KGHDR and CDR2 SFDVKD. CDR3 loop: CATSDFSRGRYSTDTQYF. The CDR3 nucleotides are TGTGCCACCAGTGATTTTAGCAGGGGGCGCTATAGCACAGATACGCAGTATTTT.

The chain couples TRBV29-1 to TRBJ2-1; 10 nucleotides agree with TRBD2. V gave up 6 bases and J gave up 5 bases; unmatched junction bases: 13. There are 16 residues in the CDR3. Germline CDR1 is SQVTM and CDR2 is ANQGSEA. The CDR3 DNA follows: TGCAGCGTGCCTAGCGGGGGCCCACTCCCTCACAATGAGCAGTTCTTC. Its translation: CSVPSGGPLPHNEQFF.

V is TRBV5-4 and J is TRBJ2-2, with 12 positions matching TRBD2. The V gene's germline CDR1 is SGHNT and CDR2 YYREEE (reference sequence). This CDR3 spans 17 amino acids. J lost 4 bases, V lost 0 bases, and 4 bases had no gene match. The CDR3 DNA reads TGTGCCAGCAGCTTGGGGCCTAGCGGGGGGGTCACCGGGGAGCTGTTTTTT. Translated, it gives CASSLGPSGGVTGELFF.

The CDR3 loop reads CASSQEWGGGVHYGYTF. The CDR3, as DNA: TGCGCCAGCAGCCAAGAATGGGGAGGGGGGGTCCACTATGGCTACACCTTC. The genes are TRBV4-1 and TRBJ1-2; maybe TRBD1 (6 bases). The germline CDR1 and CDR2 sequences are MGHRA and YSYEKL. The CDR3 is 17 amino acids. V lost 0 bases to trimming and J lost 3 bases, with 17 bases between them.

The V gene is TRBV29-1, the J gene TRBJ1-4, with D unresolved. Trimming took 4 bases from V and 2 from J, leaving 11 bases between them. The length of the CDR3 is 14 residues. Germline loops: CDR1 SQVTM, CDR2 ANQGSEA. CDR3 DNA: TGCAGCGTTGGCGAGGGTGCCACTAATGAAAAACTGTTTTTT. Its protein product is CSVGEGATNEKLFF.

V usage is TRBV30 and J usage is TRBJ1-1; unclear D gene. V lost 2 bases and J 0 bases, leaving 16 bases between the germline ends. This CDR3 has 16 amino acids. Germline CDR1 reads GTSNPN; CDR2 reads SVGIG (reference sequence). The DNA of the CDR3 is TGTGCCTGGAGTCGGAGGTCCGCCTTAATGAACACTGAAGCTTTCTTT. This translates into CAWSRRSALMNTEAFF. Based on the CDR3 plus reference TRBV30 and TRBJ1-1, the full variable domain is SQTIHQWPATLVQPVGSPLSLECTVEGTSNPNLYWYRQAAGRGLQLLFYSVGIGQISSEVPQNLSASRPQDRQFILSSKKLLLSDSGFYLCAWSRRSALMNTEAFFGQGTRLTVV.

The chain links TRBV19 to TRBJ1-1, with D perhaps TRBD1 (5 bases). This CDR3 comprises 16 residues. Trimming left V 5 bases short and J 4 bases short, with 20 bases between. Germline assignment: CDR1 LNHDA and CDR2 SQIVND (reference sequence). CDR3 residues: CASSLRLGVTGTEAFF. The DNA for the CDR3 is TGTGCCAGTAGTCTCCGACTAGGGGTAACGGGCACTGAAGCTTTCTTT.

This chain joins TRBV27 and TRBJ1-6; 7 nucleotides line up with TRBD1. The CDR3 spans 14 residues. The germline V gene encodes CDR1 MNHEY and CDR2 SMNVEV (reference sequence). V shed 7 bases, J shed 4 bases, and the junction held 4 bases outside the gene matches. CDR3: CASTRQGYNSPLHF. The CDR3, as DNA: TGTGCCAGCACCAGACAGGGTTATAATTCACCCCTCCACTTT.

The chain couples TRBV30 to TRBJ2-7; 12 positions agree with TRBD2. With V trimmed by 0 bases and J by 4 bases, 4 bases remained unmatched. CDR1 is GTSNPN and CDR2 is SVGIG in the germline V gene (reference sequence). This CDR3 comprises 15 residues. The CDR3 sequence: CAWSVGLAGIYEQYF. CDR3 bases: TGTGCCTGGAGTGTAGGACTAGCGGGAATTTACGAGCAGTACTTC.

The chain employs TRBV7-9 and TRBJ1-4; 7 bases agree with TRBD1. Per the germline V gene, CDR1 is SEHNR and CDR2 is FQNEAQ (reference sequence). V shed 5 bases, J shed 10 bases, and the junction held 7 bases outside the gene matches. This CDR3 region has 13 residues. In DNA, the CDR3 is TGTGCCAGCAGCCCCCGACAGGGTACAAAACTGTTTTTT. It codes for CASSPRQGTKLFF.

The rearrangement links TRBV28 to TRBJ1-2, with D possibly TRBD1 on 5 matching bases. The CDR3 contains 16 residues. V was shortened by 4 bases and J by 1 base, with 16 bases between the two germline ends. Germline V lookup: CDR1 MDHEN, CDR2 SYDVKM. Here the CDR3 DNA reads TGTGCCAGCAGTTCCCCAGGGACTAGGGTTAACTATGGCTACACCTTC. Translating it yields CASSSPGTRVNYGYTF.

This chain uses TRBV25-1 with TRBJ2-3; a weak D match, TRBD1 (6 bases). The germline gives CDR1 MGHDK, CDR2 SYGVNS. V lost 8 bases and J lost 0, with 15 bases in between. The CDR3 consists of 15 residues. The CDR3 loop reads CASEGDRRSTDTQYF. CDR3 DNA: TGTGCCAGCGAGGGAGACAGGCGTAGCACAGATACGCAGTATTTT.

CDR3 DNA sequence: TGTGCCAGCAGTAAGGGGGGGGCGAGAACTGAAGCTTTCTTT. Translation gives CASSKGGARTEAFF. J is TRBJ1-1 and V is TRBV6-5, with D perhaps TRBD1 (6 bases). Trimming cost V 5 bases and J 5 bases, with 15 bases left between them. This CDR3 has 14 residues. Germline values: CDR1 MNHEY, CDR2 SVGAGI.

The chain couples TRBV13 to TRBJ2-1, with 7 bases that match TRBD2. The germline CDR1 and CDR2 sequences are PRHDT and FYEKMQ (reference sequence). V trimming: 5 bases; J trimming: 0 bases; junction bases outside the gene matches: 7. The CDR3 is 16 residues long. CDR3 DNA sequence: TGTGCCAGCAGCCTCGACTGGGGGGGCTCCTACAATGAGCAGTTCTTC. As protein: CASSLDWGGSYNEQFF.

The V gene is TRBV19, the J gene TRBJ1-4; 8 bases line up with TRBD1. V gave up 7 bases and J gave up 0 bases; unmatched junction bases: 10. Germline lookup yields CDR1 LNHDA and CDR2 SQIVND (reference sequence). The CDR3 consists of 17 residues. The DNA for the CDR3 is TGTGCCAGTACCTTGACAGGGGATATGGCAACTAATGAAAAACTGTTTTTT. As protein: CASTLTGDMATNEKLFF.

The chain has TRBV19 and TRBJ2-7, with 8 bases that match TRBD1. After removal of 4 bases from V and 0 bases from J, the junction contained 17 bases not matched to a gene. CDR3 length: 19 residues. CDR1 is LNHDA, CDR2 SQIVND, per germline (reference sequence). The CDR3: CASSRKHDRGIRSSYEQYF. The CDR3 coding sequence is TGTGCCAGTAGTAGGAAACACGACAGGGGCATAAGGAGCTCCTACGAGCAGTACTTC.

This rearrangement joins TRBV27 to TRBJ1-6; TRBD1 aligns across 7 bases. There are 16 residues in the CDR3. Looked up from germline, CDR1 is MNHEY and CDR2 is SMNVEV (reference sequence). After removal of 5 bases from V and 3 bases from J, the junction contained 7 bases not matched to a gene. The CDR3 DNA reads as TGTGCCAGCAGTATACACAGGACAGGCTATAATTCACCCCTCCACTTT. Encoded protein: CASSIHRTGYNSPLHF.